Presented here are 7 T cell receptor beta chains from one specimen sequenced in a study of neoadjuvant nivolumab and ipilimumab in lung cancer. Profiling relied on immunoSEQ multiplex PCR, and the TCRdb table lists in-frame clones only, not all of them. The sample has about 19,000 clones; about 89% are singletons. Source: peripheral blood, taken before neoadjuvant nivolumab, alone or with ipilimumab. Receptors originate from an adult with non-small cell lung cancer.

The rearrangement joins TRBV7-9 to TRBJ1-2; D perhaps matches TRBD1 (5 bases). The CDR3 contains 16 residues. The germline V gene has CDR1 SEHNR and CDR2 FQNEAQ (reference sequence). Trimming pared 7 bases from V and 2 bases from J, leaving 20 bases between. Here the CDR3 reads CASIESRDGRNYGYTF. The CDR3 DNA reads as TGTGCCAGCATCGAAAGTCGGGACGGCCGGAACTATGGCTACACCTTC.

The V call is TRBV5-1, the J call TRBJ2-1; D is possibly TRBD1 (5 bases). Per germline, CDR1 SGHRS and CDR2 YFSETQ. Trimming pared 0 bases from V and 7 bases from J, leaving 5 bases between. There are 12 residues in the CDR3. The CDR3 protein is CASSLEGNEQFF. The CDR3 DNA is TGCGCCAGCAGCTTGGAGGGGAATGAGCAGTTCTTC.

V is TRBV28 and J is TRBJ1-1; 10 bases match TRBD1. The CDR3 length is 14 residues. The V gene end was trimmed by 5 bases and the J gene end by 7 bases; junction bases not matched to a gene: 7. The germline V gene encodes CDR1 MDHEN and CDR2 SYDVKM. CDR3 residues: CASSPTGGLVEAFF. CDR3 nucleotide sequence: TGTGCCAGCAGTCCGACAGGGGGCTTGGTTGAAGCTTTCTTT.

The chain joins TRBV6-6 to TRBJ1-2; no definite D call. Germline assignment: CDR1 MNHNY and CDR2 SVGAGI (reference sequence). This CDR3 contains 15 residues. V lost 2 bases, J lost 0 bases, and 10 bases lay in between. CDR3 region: CASSYVVKANYGYTF. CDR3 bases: TGTGCCAGCAGTTACGTGGTTAAGGCTAACTATGGCTACACCTTC.

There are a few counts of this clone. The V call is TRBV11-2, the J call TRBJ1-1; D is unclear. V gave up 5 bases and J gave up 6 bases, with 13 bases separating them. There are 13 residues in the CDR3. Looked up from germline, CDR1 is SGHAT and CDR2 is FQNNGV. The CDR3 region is CASSRGWESEAFF. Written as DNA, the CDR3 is TGTGCCAGCAGCCGCGGTTGGGAGTCTGAAGCTTTCTTT.

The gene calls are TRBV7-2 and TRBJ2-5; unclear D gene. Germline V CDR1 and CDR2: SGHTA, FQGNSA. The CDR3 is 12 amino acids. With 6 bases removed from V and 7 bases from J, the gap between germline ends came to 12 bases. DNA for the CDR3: TGTGCCAGCAGTCTCGACCGTCGGACCCAGTACTTC. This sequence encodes CASSLDRRTQYF.

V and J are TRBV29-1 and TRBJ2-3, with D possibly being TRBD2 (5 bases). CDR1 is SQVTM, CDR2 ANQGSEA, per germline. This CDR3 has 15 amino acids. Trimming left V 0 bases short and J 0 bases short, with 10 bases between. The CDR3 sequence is CSVEDPRTSTDTQYF. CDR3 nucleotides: TGCAGCGTTGAAGATCCCAGGACTAGCACAGATACGCAGTATTTT.